One T cell receptor (beta chain) is described in this entry. Its antigen is still unknown. This CDR3 contains 12 residues. The germline V gene encodes CDR1 SGHDT and CDR2 YYEEEE. Trimming pared 4 bases from V and 2 bases from J, leaving 5 bases between. These data are taken from a study of early T cells in non-severe SARS-CoV-2 infection. Study-level findings and limits: Matches to VDJdb favored anti-spike CD8 responses and missed private and CD4 specificities.

From the 5' RACE reads, TCRdb called clonotypes with MiXCR, one entry per CDR3 protein. The data show tens of thousands of distinct CDR3 sequences, more than 9% seen once. What was sequenced was whole blood. The clonotype originates from an adult who was a healthcare worker with PCR-confirmed SARS-CoV-2 infection or an uninfected control (not recorded which). The V call is TRBV5-6, the J call TRBJ2-3; no firm D call. In DNA, the CDR3 is TGTGCCAGCAGCGCATACACAGATACGCAGTATTTT. Translated: CASSAYTDTQYF.